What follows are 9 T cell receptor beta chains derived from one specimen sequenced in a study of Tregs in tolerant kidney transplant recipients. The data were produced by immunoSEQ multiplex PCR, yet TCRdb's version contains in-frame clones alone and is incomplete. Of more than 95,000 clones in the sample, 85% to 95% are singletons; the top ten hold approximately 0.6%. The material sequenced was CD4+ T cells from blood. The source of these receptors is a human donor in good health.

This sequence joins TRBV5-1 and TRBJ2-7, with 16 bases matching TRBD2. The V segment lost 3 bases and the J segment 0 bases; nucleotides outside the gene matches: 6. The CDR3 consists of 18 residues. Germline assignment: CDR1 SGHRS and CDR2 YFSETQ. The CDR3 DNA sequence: TGCGCCAGCAGCTCGGGACTAGCGGGAGGGCCACGCTCCTACGAGCAGTACTTC. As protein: CASSSGLAGGPRSYEQYF.

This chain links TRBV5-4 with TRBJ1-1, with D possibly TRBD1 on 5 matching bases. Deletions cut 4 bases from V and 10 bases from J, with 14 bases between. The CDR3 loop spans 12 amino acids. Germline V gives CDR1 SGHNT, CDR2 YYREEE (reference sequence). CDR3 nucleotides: TGTGCCAGCAGCGTGGACATCCTGGGAGCTTTCTTT. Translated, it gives CASSVDILGAFF.

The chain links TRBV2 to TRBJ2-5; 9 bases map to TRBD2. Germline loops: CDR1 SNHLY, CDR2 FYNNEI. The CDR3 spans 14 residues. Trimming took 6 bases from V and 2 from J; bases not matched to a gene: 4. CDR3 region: CASRTSGTQETQYF. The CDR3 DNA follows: TGTGCCAGCAGGACTAGCGGAACACAAGAGACCCAGTACTTC.

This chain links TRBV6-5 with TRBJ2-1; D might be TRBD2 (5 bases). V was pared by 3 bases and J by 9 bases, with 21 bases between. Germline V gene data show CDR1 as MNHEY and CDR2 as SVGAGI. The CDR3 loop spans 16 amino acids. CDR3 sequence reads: CASSYRPGVVKVEQFF. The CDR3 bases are TGTGCCAGCAGTTATCGTCCCGGGGTCGTCAAGGTTGAGCAGTTCTTC.

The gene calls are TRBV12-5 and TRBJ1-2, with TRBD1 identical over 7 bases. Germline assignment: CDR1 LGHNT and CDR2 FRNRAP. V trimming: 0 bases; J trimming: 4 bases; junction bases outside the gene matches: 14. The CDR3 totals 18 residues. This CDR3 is CASGLVTPPTGIFYGYTF. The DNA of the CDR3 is TGTGCTAGTGGTTTGGTGACCCCCCCGACAGGGATTTTCTATGGCTACACCTTC.

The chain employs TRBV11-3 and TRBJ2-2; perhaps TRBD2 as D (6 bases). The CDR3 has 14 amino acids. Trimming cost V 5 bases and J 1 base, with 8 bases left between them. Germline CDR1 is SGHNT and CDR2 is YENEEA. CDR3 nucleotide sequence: TGTGCCAGCAGCCGGGGAGGGAACACCGGGGAGCTGTTTTTT. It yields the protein CASSRGGNTGELFF.

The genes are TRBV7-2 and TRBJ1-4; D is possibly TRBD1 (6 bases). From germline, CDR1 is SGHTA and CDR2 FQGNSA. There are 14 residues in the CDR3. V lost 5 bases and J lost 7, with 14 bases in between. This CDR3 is CASSPRQDSEKLFF. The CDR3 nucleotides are TGTGCCAGCAGCCCTCGACAGGATAGTGAAAAACTGTTTTTT. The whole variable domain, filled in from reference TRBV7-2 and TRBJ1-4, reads GAGVSQSPSNKVTEKGKDVELRCDPISGHTALYWYRQSLGQGLEFLIYFQGNSAPDKSGLPSDRFSAERTGGSVSTLTIQRTQQEDSAVYLCASSPRQDSEKLFFGSGTQLSVL.

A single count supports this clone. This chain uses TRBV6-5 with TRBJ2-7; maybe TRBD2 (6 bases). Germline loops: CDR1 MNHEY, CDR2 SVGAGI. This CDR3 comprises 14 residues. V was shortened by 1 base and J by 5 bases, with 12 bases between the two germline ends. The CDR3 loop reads CASSYFRDSHEQYF. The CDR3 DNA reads TGTGCCAGCAGTTACTTCCGGGACTCTCACGAGCAGTACTTC.

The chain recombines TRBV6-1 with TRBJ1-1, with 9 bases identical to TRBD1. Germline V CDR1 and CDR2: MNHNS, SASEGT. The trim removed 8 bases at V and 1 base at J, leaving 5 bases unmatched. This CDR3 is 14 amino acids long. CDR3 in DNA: TGTGCCAGCCAGGGACAGGGCGCGAACACTGAAGCTTTCTTT. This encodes CASQGQGANTEAFF.